In this sample, the clone carrying this T cell receptor beta chain turned up many times. TCRdb itself ran the RACE reads through MiXCR, one entry per CDR3 protein. Of about 84,000 distinct CDR3 sequences listed, around 9.3% are singletons. This record comes from a study of human T cells and chemical hapten exposure. The CDR3 contains 15 residues. Trimming left V 5 bases short and J 8 bases short, with 21 bases between. CDR1 is MDHEN and CDR2 is SYDVKM in the germline V gene. Described time point: patch test 2, 6 weeks after DPC sensitization. Treatment of the sample: therapeutic diphenylcyclopropenone sensitization with weekly scalp DPC.

The input for sequencing was whole blood, taken in connection with sensitization to the hapten diphenylcyclopropenone (DPC). The J gene is TRBJ1-2, the V gene TRBV28; D might be TRBD1 (5 bases). This receptor was obtained from a woman between 50 and 59 years old with alopecia areata. Some clones in this sample may be carry-over from other donors' samples. CDR3 DNA sequence: TGTGCCAGCAGTACGACCCATACAGGTTCTGGCGGCTACACCTTC. Its protein is CASSTTHTGSGGYTF.